This T cell receptor (beta chain) was documented in a study of identical twins. TCRdb re-called the 5' RACE reads through MiXCR, storing one row per CDR3 protein. The sample includes 650,000 to 750,000 distinct CDR3 sequences, around 20% seen only once; the top ten take approximately 4.5%. The CDR3 has 11 residues. Trimming pared 0 bases from V and 10 bases from J, leaving 6 bases between. These sequences were also reported in another study, on T cells expressing NK-cell markers.

This TCR was sampled from a woman aged 18-35 years in good health. The V and J genes are TRBV12-3 or TRBV12-4 and TRBJ1-1, with a possible D match to TRBD1 (5 bases). Sequenced material: PBMCs. The CDR3 nucleotides read TGTGCCAGCAGTTTAGCAGGGGCAGCTTTCTTT. Translated, it gives CASSLAGAAFF.